Included here is one TCR beta chain sequence, with context. As yet, its antigen is unknown. Healthy donors of bone marrow made up the group. Donors were ostensibly healthy at sampling, although undocumented immune exposures were probable. This CDR3 spans 23 amino acids. The V and J ends lost 4 bases and 2 bases, in that order; junction bases with no gene match: 30. Germline CDR1 reads PRHDT; CDR2 reads FYEKMQ (reference sequence). This specimen comes from a study of cytomegalovirus exposure and HLA in healthy donors. The study's findings and limits: The study dropped some indistinguishable V segments, TRBV6-2 and TRBV6-3 among them. Reportedly, TCR beta sequences accurately predicted HLA-A and HLA-B alleles in most subjects.

The PCR was carried out with 60 Vbeta primers and 13 Jbeta primers. Clones were sequenced by immunoSEQ multiplex PCR, and TCRdb holds only the in-frame ones, with some missing. The sample contains roughly 150,000 clones, 64% of which appear only once. The receptor's source is a young woman in good health and CMV-seropositive. Sequenced input: PBMCs. The chain recombines TRBV13 with TRBJ2-3; TRBD1 aligns across 7 bases. CDR3 in amino acids: CASSSNLGEYTGDGPPHTDTQYF. The CDR3 nucleotides are TGTGCCAGCAGCTCAAACTTGGGTGAATATACAGGGGACGGGCCCCCCCACACAGATACGCAGTATTTT.